A selection of T cell receptor beta chains follows, all from one sample in a study of cytomegalovirus exposure and HLA in healthy donors. The assay was immunoSEQ multiplex PCR, and TCRdb's table has in-frame clones only and misses some. This table holds approximately 150,000 clones, 75% to 90% found once. Sequencing input: PBMCs. Receptor source: a male donor in good health and CMV-seronegative. Both conserved end residues are trimmed from each CDR3.

>TRBJ1-5|TRBV6-1
ASSDPNGGNQPQH
>TRBJ2-3|TRBV5-5
ASSLGTGGGSGTDTQY
>TRBJ1-2|TRBV5-6
ASSLERGSRGYT
>TRBJ2-5|TRBV7-2
ASSWVAGGWGQETQY
>TRBJ2-1|TRBV7-2
ASRRGSSYNEQF
>TRBJ1-3|TRBV4-1
ASSHKPGHGDSGNTIY
>TRBJ2-3|TRBV30
AWNPQGATDTQY
>TRBJ2-7|TRBV11-2
ASSLTQGWASYEQY
>TRBJ1-5|TRBV7-8
ASSFTGRPQPQH
>TRBJ1-1|TRBV4-1
ASSFGTRESEAF